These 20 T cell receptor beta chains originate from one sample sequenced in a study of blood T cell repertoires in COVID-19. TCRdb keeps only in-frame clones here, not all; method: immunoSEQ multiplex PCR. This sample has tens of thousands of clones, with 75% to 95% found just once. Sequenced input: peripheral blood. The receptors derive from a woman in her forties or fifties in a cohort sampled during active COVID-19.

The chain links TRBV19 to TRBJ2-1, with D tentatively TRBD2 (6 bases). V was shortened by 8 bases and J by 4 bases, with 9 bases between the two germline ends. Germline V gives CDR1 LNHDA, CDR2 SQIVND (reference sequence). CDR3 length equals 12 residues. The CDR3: CASWGGYNEQFF. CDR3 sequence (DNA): TGTGCCAGTTGGGGAGGATACAATGAGCAGTTCTTC.

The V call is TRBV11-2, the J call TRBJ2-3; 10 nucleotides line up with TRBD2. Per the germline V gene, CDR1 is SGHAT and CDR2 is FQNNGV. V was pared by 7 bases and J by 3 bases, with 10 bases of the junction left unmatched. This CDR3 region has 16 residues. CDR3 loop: CASTPPTSGPTDTQYF. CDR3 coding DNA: TGTGCCAGCACCCCCCCGACTAGCGGGCCTACAGATACGCAGTATTTT.

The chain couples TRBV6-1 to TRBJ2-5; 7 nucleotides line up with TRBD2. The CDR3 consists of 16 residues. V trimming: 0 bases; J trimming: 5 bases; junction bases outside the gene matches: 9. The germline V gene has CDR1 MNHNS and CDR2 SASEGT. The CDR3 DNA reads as TGTGCCAGCAGTGAAGCGCGGGTTCTAGCGGTTGAGACCCAGTACTTC. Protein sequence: CASSEARVLAVETQYF.

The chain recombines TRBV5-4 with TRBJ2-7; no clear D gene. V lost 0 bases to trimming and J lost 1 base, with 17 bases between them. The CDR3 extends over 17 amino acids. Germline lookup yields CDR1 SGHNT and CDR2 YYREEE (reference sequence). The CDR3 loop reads CASSLARVIRLSYEQYF. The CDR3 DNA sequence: TGTGCCAGCAGCTTGGCACGTGTGATTAGACTTTCCTACGAGCAGTACTTC.

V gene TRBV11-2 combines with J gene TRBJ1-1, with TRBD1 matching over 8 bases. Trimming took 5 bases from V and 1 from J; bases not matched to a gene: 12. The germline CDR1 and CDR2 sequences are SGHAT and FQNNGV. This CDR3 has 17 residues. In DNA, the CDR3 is TGTGCCAGCAGCCCTAGCCCGAGGACAGGGCGGAACACTGAAGCTTTCTTT. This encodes CASSPSPRTGRNTEAFF. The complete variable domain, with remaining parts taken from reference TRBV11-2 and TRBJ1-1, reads EAGVAQSPRYKIIEKRQSVAFWCNPISGHATLYWYQQILGQGPKLLIQFQNNGVVDDSQLPKDRFSAERLKGVDSTLKIQPAKLEDSAVYLCASSPSPRTGRNTEAFFGQGTRLTVV.

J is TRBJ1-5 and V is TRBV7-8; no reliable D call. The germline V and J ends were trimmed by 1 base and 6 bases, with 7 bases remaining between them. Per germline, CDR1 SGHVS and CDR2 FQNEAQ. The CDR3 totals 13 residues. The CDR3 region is CASSLGQFQPQHF. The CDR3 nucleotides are TGTGCCAGCAGCTTAGGTCAGTTTCAGCCCCAGCATTTT.

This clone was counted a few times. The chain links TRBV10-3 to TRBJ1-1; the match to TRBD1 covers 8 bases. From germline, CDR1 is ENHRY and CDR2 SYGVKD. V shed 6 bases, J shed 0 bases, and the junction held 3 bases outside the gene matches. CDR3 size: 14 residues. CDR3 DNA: TGTGCCATCAGACGGACAGGGCTGAACACTGAAGCTTTCTTT. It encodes CAIRRTGLNTEAFF.

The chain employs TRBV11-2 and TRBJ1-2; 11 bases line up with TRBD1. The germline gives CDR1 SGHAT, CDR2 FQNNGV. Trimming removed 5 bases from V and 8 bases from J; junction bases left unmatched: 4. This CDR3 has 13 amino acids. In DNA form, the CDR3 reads TGTGCCAGCAGCCAGGACAGGGGGCGAGGCTACACCTTC. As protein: CASSQDRGRGYTF.

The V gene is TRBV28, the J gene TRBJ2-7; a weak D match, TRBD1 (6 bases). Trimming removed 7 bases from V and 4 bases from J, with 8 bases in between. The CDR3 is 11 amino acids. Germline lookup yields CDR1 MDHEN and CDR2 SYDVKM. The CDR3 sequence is CASTQGYEQYF. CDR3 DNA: TGTGCCAGCACCCAGGGGTACGAGCAGTACTTC.

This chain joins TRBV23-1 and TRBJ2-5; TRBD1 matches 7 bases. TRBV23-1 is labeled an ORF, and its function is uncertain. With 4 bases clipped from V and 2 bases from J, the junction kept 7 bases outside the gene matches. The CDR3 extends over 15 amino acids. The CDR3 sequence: CASSPSPGQQETQYF. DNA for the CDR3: TGCGCCAGCAGTCCCTCTCCGGGACAGCAAGAGACCCAGTACTTC.

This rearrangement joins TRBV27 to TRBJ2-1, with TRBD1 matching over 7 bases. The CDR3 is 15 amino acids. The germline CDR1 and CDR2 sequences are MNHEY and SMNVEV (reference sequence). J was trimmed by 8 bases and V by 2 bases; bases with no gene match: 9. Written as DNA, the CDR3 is TGTGCCAGCAGTTTACCTTCAGGGGGTGGGGATGAGCAGTTCTTC. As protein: CASSLPSGGGDEQFF.

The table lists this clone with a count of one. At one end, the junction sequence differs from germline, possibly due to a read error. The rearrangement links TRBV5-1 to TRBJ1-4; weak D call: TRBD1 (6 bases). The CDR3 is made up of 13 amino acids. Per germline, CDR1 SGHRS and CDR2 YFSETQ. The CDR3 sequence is CASSLGGLEKLFF. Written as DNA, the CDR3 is TGCGCCAGCAGTTTGGGGGGGCTTGAAAAACTGTTTTTT.

DNA of the CDR3: TGTGCCAGCAGTTCCCCCCCTAGCGGGGGATCCTACAATGAGCAGTTCTTC. Its translation is CASSSPPSGGSYNEQFF. This chain connects TRBV7-9 to TRBJ2-1; 10 nucleotides align to TRBD2. Losses at the gene ends were 6 bases for V and 1 base for J; bases not matched to a gene: 9. Germline V gives CDR1 SEHNR, CDR2 FQNEAQ (reference sequence). The CDR3 totals 17 residues.

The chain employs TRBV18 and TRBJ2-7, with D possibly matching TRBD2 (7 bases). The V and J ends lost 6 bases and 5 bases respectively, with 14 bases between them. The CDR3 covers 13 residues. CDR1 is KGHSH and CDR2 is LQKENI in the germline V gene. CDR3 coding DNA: TGTGCCAGCTCCTCCGGGGGGCTAAACGAGCAGTACTTC. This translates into CASSSGGLNEQYF.

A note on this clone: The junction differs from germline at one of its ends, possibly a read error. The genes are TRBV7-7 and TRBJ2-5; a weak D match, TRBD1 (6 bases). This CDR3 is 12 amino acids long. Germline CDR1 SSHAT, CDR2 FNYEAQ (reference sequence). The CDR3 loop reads CASSPRGETQYF. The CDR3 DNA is TGTGCTAGCAGCCCGAGGGGGGAGACCCAGTACTTC.

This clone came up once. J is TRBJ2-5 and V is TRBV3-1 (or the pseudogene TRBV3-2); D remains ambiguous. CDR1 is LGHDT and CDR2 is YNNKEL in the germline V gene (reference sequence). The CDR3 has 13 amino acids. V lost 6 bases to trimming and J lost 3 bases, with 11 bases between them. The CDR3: CASRPRRKETQYF. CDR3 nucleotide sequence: TGTGCCAGCAGGCCTAGACGAAAAGAGACCCAGTACTTC.

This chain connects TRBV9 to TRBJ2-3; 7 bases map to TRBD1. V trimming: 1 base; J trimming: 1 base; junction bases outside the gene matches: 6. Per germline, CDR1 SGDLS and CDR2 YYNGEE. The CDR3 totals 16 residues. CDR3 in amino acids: CASSVQLGGGTDTQYF. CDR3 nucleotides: TGTGCCAGCAGCGTACAACTAGGGGGCGGCACAGATACGCAGTATTTT.

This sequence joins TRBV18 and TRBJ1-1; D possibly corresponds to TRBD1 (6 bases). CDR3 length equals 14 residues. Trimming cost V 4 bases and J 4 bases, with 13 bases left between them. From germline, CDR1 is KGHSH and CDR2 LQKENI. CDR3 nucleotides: TGTGCCAGCTCACAGACAGGAGTTGGCACTGAAGCTTTCTTT. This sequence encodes CASSQTGVGTEAFF.

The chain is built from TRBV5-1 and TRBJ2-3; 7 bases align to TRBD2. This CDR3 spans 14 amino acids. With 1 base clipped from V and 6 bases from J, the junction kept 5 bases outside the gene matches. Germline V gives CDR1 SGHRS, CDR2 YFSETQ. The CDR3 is CASSLSGGFDTQYF. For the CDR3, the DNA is TGCGCCAGCAGCTTGTCCGGGGGGTTCGATACGCAGTATTTT.

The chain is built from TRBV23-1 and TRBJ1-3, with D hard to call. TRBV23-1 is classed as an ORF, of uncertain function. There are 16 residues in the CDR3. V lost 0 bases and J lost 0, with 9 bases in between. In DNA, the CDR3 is TGCGCCAGCAGTCAATCGTTGCGGCGCTCTGGAAACACCATATATTTT. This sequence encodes CASSQSLRRSGNTIYF.